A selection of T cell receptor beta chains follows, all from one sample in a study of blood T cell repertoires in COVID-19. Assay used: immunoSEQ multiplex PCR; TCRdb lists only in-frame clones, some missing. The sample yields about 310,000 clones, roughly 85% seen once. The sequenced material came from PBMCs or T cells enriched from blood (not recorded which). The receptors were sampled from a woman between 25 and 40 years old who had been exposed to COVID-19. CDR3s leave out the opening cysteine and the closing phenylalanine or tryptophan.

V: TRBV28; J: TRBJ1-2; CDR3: ASSAYQGGSYGYT
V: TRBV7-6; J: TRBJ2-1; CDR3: ASSLESGGGNEQF
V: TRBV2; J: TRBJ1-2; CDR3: ASTGGQRFDGYT
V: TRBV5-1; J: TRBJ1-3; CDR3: ASSLEDQGGNTIY
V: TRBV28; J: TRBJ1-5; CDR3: ASRSGGPSNQPQH
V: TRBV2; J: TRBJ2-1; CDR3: ASSEVWETSGSLNEQF
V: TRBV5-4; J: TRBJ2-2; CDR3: ASSNKRGSGELF
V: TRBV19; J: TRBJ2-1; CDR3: ASSIGLSKNEQF
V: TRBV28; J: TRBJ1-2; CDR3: ASSSLGYTKGNYGYT
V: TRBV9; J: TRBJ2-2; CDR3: ASSVWGQVGAGELF
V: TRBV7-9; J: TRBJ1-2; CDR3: ASSLIINYGYT
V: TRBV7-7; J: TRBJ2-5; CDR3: ASSQHHGTDQETQY
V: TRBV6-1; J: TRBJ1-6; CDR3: ASSERTGILNSPLH
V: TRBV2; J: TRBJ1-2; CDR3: ASSKPGQSSYGYT
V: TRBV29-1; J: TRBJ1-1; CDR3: SGGRGGTTEAF
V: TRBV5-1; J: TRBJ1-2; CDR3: ASSLSGTGNGYT
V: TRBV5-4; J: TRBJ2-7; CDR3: ASSLGWGDSYEQY
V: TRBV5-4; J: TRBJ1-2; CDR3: ASSLASANYGYT
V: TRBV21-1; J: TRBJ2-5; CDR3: ASPWGTAQETQY
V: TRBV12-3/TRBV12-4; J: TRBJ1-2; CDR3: ASTTSGQGGYT
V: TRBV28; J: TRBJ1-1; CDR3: ASSLWIIRRTEAF
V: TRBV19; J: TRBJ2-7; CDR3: ASSTILEVYEQY
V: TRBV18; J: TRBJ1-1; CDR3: ASSWTGLGELNTEAF
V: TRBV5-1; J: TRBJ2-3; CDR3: ASSLVLAGVRTDTQY
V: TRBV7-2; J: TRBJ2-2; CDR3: ASSLVPGTGELF
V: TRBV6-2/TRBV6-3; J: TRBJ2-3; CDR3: ASSPGLAFDTQY
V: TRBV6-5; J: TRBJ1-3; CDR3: ASSRGQGARNTIY
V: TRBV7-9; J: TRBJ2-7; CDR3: ASSSDTTYEQY
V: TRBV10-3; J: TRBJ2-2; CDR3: AISEPPVGTSGSKGELF
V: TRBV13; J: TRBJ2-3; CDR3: ASNSGAGGGTDTQY
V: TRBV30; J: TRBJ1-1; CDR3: ALRQANTEAF
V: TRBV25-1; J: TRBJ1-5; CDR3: ASSGGGNQPQH
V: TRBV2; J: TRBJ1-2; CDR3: ASSFTGEYGYT
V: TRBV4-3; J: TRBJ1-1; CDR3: ASSQGAGELTEAF
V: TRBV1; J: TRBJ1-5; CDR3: TSSQGGTGRVSNQPQH
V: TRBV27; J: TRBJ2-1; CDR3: ASSFGGQGYNEQF
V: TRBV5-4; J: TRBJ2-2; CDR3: ASSLVGGSTGELF
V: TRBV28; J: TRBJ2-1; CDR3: ASRSGGAENNEQF
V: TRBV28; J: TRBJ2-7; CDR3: ASSPGTAAISEQY
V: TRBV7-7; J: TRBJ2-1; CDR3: ASSKGLAGGHEQF
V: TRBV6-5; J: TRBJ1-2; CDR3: ASSIDRGLHGYT
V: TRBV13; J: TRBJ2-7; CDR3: ASSIRSYYEQY
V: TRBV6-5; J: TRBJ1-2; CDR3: ASRRQGGSFGYT
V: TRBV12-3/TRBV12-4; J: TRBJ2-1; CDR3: ASSFHSEQF
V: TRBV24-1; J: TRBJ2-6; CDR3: ATSDLGTGTGANVLT
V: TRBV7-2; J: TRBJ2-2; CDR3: ASRFQDSTGELF
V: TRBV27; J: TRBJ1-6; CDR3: ASSLGALNSPLH
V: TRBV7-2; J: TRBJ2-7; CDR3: ASSHGQGPSYEQY
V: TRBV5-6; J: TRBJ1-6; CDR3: ASSLGQGLYNSPLH
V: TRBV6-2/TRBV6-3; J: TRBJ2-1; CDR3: ASSYSMEGSGLNEQF
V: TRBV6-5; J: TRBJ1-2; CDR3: ASSSGTVGYT
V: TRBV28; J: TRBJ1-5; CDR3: ASSFFIEGNQPQH
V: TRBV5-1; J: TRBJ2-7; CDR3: ASSLVFGSIPYEQY
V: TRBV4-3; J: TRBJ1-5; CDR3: ASSQWRDNQPQH
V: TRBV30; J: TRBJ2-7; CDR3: AWSWSGGDEQY
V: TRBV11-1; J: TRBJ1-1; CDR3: ASSLAGGTEAF
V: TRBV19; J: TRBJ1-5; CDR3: ASSPFDIGVKRQPQH
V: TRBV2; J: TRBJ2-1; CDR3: ASSEGAGGTRDEQF
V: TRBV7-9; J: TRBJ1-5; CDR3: ASSPDRGNQPQH